This TCR beta chain was identified in a study of tumor-infiltrating lymphocytes in primary liver carcinoma. Across the study: Between about 4.2 and 10 cm across, the tumors were all of stage T1-T3 N0M0. Sequencing of the samples generated roughly 3.65 to 8 million productive TCRbeta reads, with similar yields across tissue types. Whole-study findings and limits: Only about 7-25% of top clones were detected in each of the five tumor regions.

As regards this clonotype: Its cognate antigen is unknown. The germline gene is not matched at one end of the junction; a read error may be the cause.

Synthesis of TCR beta cDNA was carried out from approximately 0.55 ug total RNA with a constant-region primer. Slightly modified ARM-PCR with three nested multiplex PCR rounds yielded TCR beta libraries. TCRdb processed the multiplex PCR reads anew with MiXCR; each CDR3 protein has one entry. The sample has fewer than 250,000 distinct CDR3 sequences, around four fifths seen once; the top ten hold around 18%. Without any cell sorting, 20-30 mg of bulk tissue yielded co-extracted RNA and DNA. Those patients suffered from chronic HBV infection and were treatment-naive. The sample consisted of tumor tissue from primary liver carcinoma. The sequence was collected from a man between 40 and 49 years old with primary liver carcinoma and hepatitis B virus infection.

This chain's CDR3 is CASSLGVNNNEQLF. As DNA, the CDR3 is TGTGCCAGCAGCTTAGGTGTCAACAACAATGAGCAGCTCTTC. The chain couples TRBV11-3 to TRBJ2-1; no definite D call. This CDR3 comprises 14 residues. CDR1 SGHNT and CDR2 YENEEA come from the germline V gene.